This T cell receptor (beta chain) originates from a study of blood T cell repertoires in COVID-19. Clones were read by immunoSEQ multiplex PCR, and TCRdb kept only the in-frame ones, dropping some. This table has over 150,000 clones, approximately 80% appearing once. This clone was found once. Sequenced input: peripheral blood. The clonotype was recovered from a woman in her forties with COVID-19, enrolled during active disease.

In nucleotides, the CDR3 is TGTGCCAGCCGAAACAGGGGAGTAACCAAAAACATTCAGTACTTC. Translating gives CASRNRGVTKNIQYF. The chain couples TRBV3-1 (or the pseudogene TRBV3-2) to TRBJ2-4; TRBD1 matches 7 bases. The trim removed 8 bases at V and 2 bases at J, leaving 9 bases unmatched. The CDR3 runs 15 residues. Germline V gives CDR1 LGHDT, CDR2 YNNKEL (reference sequence).